The next 26 T cell receptor beta chains were all read from a single sample in a study of STAT5B mutations in CD4+ large granular lymphocyte leukemia. TCRdb's table, derived via immunoSEQ multiplex PCR, lists solely in-frame clones and lacks some. The sample lists under 35,000 clones, roughly 70% occurring once. The source material was CD4+ T cells from blood buffy coats. These receptors came from a human donor in good health.

The chain recombines TRBV19 with TRBJ2-2, with 12 bases fitting TRBD2. This CDR3 is 16 amino acids long. Looked up from germline, CDR1 is LNHDA and CDR2 is SQIVND (reference sequence). Unmatched junction bases numbered 7, after V lost 5 bases and J lost 6 bases. The chain's CDR3 is CASSPLAGGRAGELFF. The CDR3 DNA follows: TGTGCCAGTAGTCCCCTAGCGGGGGGGCGCGCCGGGGAGCTGTTTTTT.

The V call is TRBV19, the J call TRBJ2-6; no reliable D call. Germline CDR1 reads LNHDA; CDR2 reads SQIVND (reference sequence). V was shortened by 3 bases and J by 2 bases, with 11 bases between the two germline ends. The CDR3 has 16 residues. CDR3 residues: CASSIGRAAGANVLTF. CDR3 nucleotides: TGTGCCAGTAGTATCGGTAGGGCGGCTGGGGCCAACGTCCTGACTTTC.

The gene calls are TRBV20-1 and TRBJ2-7; TRBD1 is a possible D gene (5 bases). This CDR3 region has 11 residues. V was shortened by 8 bases and J by 4 bases, with 12 bases between the two germline ends. Germline V CDR1 and CDR2: DFQATT, SNEGSKA (reference sequence). CDR3 region: CSPLQEYEQYF. The DNA of the CDR3 is TGCAGTCCACTACAGGAGTACGAGCAGTACTTC.

The V call is TRBV7-9, the J call TRBJ1-6, with 9 positions matching TRBD1. CDR1 and CDR2 (germline): SEHNR, FQNEAQ (reference sequence). CDR3 size: 15 residues. J was trimmed by 1 base and V by 8 bases; bases with no gene match: 3. The CDR3: CASGDRESYNSPLHF. The CDR3 DNA sequence: TGTGCCAGCGGGGACAGGGAGTCCTATAATTCACCCCTCCACTTT. Together with reference TRBV7-9 and TRBJ1-6, the CDR3 gives the full variable domain: DTGVSQNPRHKITKRGQNVTFRCDPISEHNRLYWYRQTLGQGPEFLTYFQNEAQLEKSRLLSDRFSAERPKGSFSTLEIQRTEQGDSAMYLCASGDRESYNSPLHFGNGTRLTVT.

The chain joins TRBV6-5 to TRBJ2-5; the match to TRBD1 covers 9 bases. The CDR3 spans 15 residues. Losses at the gene ends were 2 bases for V and 4 bases for J; bases not matched to a gene: 5. Germline V gives CDR1 MNHEY, CDR2 SVGAGI. For the CDR3, the DNA is TGTGCCAGCAGTTACGGGGACAGGGCGGGAGAGACCCAGTACTTC. Translating it yields CASSYGDRAGETQYF.

This chain links TRBV9 with TRBJ2-3; D remains ambiguous. Trimming removed 2 bases at V and 0 bases at J, with 7 bases between. The germline CDR1 and CDR2 sequences are SGDLS and YYNGEE. This CDR3 comprises 14 residues. The CDR3 nucleotides are TGTGCCAGCAGCGTTTTGACTAGCACAGATACGCAGTATTTT. Translating gives CASSVLTSTDTQYF.

The chain joins TRBV30 to TRBJ1-6; D is possibly TRBD1 (5 bases). Germline V gene lookup returns CDR1 GTSNPN and CDR2 SVGIG (reference sequence). CDR3 length equals 13 residues. V lost 2 bases, J lost 9 bases, and 11 bases lay in between. This CDR3 reads CAWSRTLPSPLHF. CDR3 in DNA: TGTGCCTGGAGTAGGACATTGCCTTCACCCCTCCACTTT.

A single count supports this clone. The rearrangement links TRBV10-3 to TRBJ1-1, with 7 bases identical to TRBD1. From germline, CDR1 is ENHRY and CDR2 SYGVKD. CDR3 size: 13 residues. Germline trimming cut 7 bases from V and 5 bases from J; bases unmatched to any gene: 7. CDR3 nucleotide sequence: TGTGCCATCACAACAGGGGAGAGGACTGAAGCTTTCTTT. This codes for CAITTGERTEAFF.

V is TRBV4-2 and J is TRBJ1-3; D perhaps matches TRBD1 (5 bases). Trimming pared 0 bases from V and 1 base from J, leaving 13 bases between. This CDR3 has 17 residues. Germline assignment: CDR1 LGHNA and CDR2 YNFKEQ. The chain's CDR3 is CASSQDSQGSSGNTIYF. DNA of the CDR3: TGTGCCAGCAGCCAAGATTCTCAGGGATCTTCTGGAAACACCATATATTTT.

The chain recombines TRBV7-2 with TRBJ2-7; 10 nucleotides match TRBD1. The germline CDR1 and CDR2 sequences are SGHTA and FQGNSA. The CDR3 is made up of 14 amino acids. V was pared by 4 bases and J by 4 bases, with 4 bases of the junction left unmatched. This chain's CDR3 is CASSSPGQGYEQYF. The CDR3 DNA sequence: TGTGCCAGCAGCTCCCCGGGACAGGGGTACGAGCAGTACTTC.

The CDR3 sequence is CASSLEQGRNSPLHF. The CDR3 DNA is TGTGCCAGCAGCTTGGAGCAGGGGCGGAATTCACCCCTCCACTTT. The chain is built from TRBV5-4 and TRBJ1-6; D perhaps matches TRBD1 (6 bases). V was clipped by 0 bases and J by 7 bases, with 11 bases between them. Germline-derived CDR1 and CDR2 are SGHNT and YYREEE (reference sequence). This CDR3 contains 15 residues.

The gene calls are TRBV5-4 and TRBJ2-5, with TRBD1 matching 9 bases. V shed 4 bases and J 5 bases; nucleotides not matched to a gene: 12. Germline V gives CDR1 SGHNT, CDR2 YYREEE (reference sequence). The length of the CDR3 is 16 residues. CDR3 in amino acids: CASSTEPGQGWETQYF. DNA of the CDR3: TGTGCCAGCAGCACGGAACCGGGACAGGGCTGGGAGACCCAGTACTTC.

The V call is TRBV19, the J call TRBJ1-1; D uncertain. The CDR3 covers 13 residues. V was cut by 5 bases and J by 3 bases, with 10 bases left in between. Looked up from germline, CDR1 is LNHDA and CDR2 is SQIVND (reference sequence). CDR3 sequence reads: CASSQGRDTEAFF. For the CDR3, the DNA is TGTGCCAGTAGTCAAGGGCGGGACACTGAAGCTTTCTTT. Based on the CDR3 plus reference TRBV19 and TRBJ1-1, the full variable domain is DGGITQSPKYLFRKEGQNVTLSCEQNLNHDAMYWYRQDPGQGLRLIYYSQIVNDFQKGDIAEGYSVSREKKESFPLTVTSAQKNPTAFYLCASSQGRDTEAFFGQGTRLTVV.

The chain couples TRBV6-6 to TRBJ2-5; D is unresolved. Germline CDR1 MNHNY, CDR2 SVGAGI (reference sequence). Trimming removed 5 bases from V and 2 bases from J, with 3 bases in between. The CDR3 contains 11 residues. CDR3 coding DNA: TGTGCCAGCAGTGATCAAGAGACCCAGTACTTC. Its translation: CASSDQETQYF.

The sample holds a few counts of this clone. The V and J genes are TRBV14 and TRBJ1-1; TRBD1 might be the D (5 bases). Trimming removed 4 bases at V and 1 base at J, with 10 bases between. The CDR3 runs 14 residues. The germline V gene encodes CDR1 SGHDN and CDR2 FVKESK. The CDR3 here is CASSPRQQNTEAFF. The CDR3 DNA sequence: TGTGCCAGCAGCCCCCGACAGCAGAACACTGAAGCTTTCTTT.

A few counts support this clone. V is TRBV7-6 and J is TRBJ2-2; tentative D call: TRBD2 (5 bases). The CDR3 is 13 amino acids. V was cut by 4 bases and J by 5 bases, with 8 bases left in between. CDR1 and CDR2 from the germline V gene are SGHVS and FNYEAQ. The CDR3 nucleotides read TGTGCCAGCAGCTGGACGGGGACCGGGGAGCTGTTTTTT. Translated, it gives CASSWTGTGELFF.

This chain connects TRBV19 to TRBJ2-6, with 8 bases that match TRBD1. The CDR3 sequence is 21 residues long. With 1 base clipped from V and 1 base from J, the junction kept 15 bases outside the gene matches. Germline-derived CDR1 and CDR2 are LNHDA and SQIVND (reference sequence). CDR3 amino acids: CASSIGPRDRWGKSGANVLTF. For the CDR3, the DNA is TGTGCCAGTAGTATAGGCCCCCGGGACAGGTGGGGAAAGTCTGGGGCCAACGTCCTGACTTTC.

The V and J genes are TRBV27 and TRBJ2-3; TRBD2 matches at 9 bases. This CDR3 is built from 14 residues. V lost 8 bases, J lost 1 base, and 4 bases stayed unmatched. The germline gives CDR1 MNHEY, CDR2 SMNVEV (reference sequence). In DNA, the CDR3 is TGTGCCAGCGTAGCGGGGGCCCGCACAGATACGCAGTATTTT. It is translated as CASVAGARTDTQYF.

V and J are TRBV5-4 and TRBJ2-1; 11 bases are a match to TRBD2. Germline V gene data show CDR1 as SGHNT and CDR2 as YYREEE (reference sequence). This CDR3 has 19 residues. The V and J ends lost 5 bases and 3 bases, in that order; junction bases with no gene match: 16. The CDR3 loop is CASRRASGGPNSGYNEQFF. CDR3 DNA: TGTGCCAGCAGAAGGGCTAGCGGGGGGCCCAACTCGGGCTACAATGAGCAGTTCTTC. The full variable domain, in which reference TRBV5-4 and TRBJ2-1 provide the parts outside the CDR3, is ETGVTQSPTHLIKTRGQQVTLRCSSQSGHNTVSWYQQALGQGPQFIFQYYREEENGRGNFPPRFSGLQFPNYSSELNVNALELDDSALYLCASRRASGGPNSGYNEQFFGPGTRLTVL.

The V gene is TRBV5-6, the J gene TRBJ2-7, with 9 bases aligning to TRBD1. The CDR3 has 16 residues. V was pared by 4 bases and J by 0 bases, with 8 bases of the junction left unmatched. The V gene's germline CDR1 is SGHDT and CDR2 YYEEEE. DNA of the CDR3: TGTGCCAGCAGCGCGTCCGGGACAGGGAGCTCCTACGAGCAGTACTTC. Translation gives CASSASGTGSSYEQYF. Full variable domain (outside the CDR3, taken from reference TRBV5-6 and TRBJ2-7): DAGVTQSPTHLIKTRGQQVTLRCSPKSGHDTVSWYQQALGQGPQFIFQYYEEEERQRGNFPDRFSGHQFPNYSSELNVNALLLGDSALYLCASSASGTGSSYEQYFGPGTRLTVT.

The genes are TRBV6-5 and TRBJ1-1; tentative D call: TRBD1 (6 bases). V gave up 6 bases and J gave up 4 bases, with 9 bases separating them. Per germline, CDR1 MNHEY and CDR2 SVGAGI. This CDR3 is 12 amino acids long. The CDR3, as DNA: TGTGCCAGCAGCCGGGGGGCCACTGAAGCTTTCTTT. It codes for CASSRGATEAFF.

The V and J genes are TRBV19 and TRBJ2-1; perhaps TRBD2 as D (5 bases). V was clipped by 7 bases and J by 5 bases, with 12 bases between them. Per germline, CDR1 LNHDA and CDR2 SQIVND (reference sequence). CDR3 length: 13 amino acids. The CDR3 DNA follows: TGTGCCAGTACGGTCCGGGGTAACAATGAGCAGTTCTTC. Its translation: CASTVRGNNEQFF. Variable domain in full (rest from reference TRBV19 and TRBJ2-1): DGGITQSPKYLFRKEGQNVTLSCEQNLNHDAMYWYRQDPGQGLRLIYYSQIVNDFQKGDIAEGYSVSREKKESFPLTVTSAQKNPTAFYLCASTVRGNNEQFFGPGTRLTVL.

The table lists this clone with a few counts. This chain uses TRBV30 with TRBJ1-3; D is undetermined. The V and J ends lost 4 bases and 0 bases respectively, with 10 bases between them. The V gene's germline CDR1 is GTSNPN and CDR2 SVGIG (reference sequence). The CDR3 covers 14 residues. In DNA, the CDR3 is TGTGCCTGGACCCAAAAAGCCTCTGGAAACACCATATATTTT. Translating it yields CAWTQKASGNTIYF. Variable domain in full (rest from reference TRBV30 and TRBJ1-3): SQTIHQWPATLVQPVGSPLSLECTVEGTSNPNLYWYRQAAGRGLQLLFYSVGIGQISSEVPQNLSASRPQDRQFILSSKKLLLSDSGFYLCAWTQKASGNTIYFGEGSWLTVV.

The chain carries TRBV4-1 and TRBJ1-6; D possibly corresponds to TRBD1 (5 bases). This CDR3 contains 14 residues. Deletions cut 5 bases from V and 7 bases from J, with 12 bases between. Germline V CDR1 and CDR2: MGHRA, YSYEKL. As DNA, the CDR3 is TGCGCCAGCAGCGGGGCAGAGAGAAATTCACCCCTCCACTTT. It is translated as CASSGAERNSPLHF.

This clone was seen a few times. The chain links TRBV27 to TRBJ1-6; D perhaps matches TRBD1 (6 bases). From germline, CDR1 is MNHEY and CDR2 SMNVEV (reference sequence). This CDR3 contains 15 residues. V was pared by 6 bases and J by 7 bases, with 16 bases between. The CDR3 DNA reads TGTGCCAGCAGCCACACAGGGCCTCTAAATTCACCCCTCCACTTT. Translation: CASSHTGPLNSPLHF.

This chain links TRBV6-6 with TRBJ1-3; tentative D call: TRBD1 (6 bases). With 0 bases removed from V and 3 bases from J, the gap between germline ends came to 9 bases. The CDR3 runs to 15 residues. The germline V gene encodes CDR1 MNHNY and CDR2 SVGAGI (reference sequence). CDR3 coding DNA: TGTGCCAGCAGTTACTCGGGGGCGTATGGAAACACCATATATTTT. This translates into CASSYSGAYGNTIYF.